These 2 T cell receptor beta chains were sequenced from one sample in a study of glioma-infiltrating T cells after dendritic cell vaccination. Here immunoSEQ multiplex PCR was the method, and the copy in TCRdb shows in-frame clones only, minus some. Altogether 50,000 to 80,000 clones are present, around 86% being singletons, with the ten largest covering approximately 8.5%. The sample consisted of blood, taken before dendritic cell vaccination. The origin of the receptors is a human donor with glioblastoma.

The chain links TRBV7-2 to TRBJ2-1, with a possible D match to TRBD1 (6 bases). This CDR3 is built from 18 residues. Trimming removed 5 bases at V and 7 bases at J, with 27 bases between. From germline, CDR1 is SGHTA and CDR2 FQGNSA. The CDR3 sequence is CASSLLTPGHLRRNEQFF. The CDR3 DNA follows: TGTGCCAGCAGCCTATTAACTCCGGGACACCTCCGCCGGAATGAGCAGTTCTTC.

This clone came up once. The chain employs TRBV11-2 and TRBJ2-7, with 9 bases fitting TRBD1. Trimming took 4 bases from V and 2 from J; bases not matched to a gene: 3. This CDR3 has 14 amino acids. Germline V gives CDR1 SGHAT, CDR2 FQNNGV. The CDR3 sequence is CASSYGDRAYEQYF. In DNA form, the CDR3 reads TGTGCCAGCAGCTACGGGGACAGGGCCTACGAGCAGTACTTC.